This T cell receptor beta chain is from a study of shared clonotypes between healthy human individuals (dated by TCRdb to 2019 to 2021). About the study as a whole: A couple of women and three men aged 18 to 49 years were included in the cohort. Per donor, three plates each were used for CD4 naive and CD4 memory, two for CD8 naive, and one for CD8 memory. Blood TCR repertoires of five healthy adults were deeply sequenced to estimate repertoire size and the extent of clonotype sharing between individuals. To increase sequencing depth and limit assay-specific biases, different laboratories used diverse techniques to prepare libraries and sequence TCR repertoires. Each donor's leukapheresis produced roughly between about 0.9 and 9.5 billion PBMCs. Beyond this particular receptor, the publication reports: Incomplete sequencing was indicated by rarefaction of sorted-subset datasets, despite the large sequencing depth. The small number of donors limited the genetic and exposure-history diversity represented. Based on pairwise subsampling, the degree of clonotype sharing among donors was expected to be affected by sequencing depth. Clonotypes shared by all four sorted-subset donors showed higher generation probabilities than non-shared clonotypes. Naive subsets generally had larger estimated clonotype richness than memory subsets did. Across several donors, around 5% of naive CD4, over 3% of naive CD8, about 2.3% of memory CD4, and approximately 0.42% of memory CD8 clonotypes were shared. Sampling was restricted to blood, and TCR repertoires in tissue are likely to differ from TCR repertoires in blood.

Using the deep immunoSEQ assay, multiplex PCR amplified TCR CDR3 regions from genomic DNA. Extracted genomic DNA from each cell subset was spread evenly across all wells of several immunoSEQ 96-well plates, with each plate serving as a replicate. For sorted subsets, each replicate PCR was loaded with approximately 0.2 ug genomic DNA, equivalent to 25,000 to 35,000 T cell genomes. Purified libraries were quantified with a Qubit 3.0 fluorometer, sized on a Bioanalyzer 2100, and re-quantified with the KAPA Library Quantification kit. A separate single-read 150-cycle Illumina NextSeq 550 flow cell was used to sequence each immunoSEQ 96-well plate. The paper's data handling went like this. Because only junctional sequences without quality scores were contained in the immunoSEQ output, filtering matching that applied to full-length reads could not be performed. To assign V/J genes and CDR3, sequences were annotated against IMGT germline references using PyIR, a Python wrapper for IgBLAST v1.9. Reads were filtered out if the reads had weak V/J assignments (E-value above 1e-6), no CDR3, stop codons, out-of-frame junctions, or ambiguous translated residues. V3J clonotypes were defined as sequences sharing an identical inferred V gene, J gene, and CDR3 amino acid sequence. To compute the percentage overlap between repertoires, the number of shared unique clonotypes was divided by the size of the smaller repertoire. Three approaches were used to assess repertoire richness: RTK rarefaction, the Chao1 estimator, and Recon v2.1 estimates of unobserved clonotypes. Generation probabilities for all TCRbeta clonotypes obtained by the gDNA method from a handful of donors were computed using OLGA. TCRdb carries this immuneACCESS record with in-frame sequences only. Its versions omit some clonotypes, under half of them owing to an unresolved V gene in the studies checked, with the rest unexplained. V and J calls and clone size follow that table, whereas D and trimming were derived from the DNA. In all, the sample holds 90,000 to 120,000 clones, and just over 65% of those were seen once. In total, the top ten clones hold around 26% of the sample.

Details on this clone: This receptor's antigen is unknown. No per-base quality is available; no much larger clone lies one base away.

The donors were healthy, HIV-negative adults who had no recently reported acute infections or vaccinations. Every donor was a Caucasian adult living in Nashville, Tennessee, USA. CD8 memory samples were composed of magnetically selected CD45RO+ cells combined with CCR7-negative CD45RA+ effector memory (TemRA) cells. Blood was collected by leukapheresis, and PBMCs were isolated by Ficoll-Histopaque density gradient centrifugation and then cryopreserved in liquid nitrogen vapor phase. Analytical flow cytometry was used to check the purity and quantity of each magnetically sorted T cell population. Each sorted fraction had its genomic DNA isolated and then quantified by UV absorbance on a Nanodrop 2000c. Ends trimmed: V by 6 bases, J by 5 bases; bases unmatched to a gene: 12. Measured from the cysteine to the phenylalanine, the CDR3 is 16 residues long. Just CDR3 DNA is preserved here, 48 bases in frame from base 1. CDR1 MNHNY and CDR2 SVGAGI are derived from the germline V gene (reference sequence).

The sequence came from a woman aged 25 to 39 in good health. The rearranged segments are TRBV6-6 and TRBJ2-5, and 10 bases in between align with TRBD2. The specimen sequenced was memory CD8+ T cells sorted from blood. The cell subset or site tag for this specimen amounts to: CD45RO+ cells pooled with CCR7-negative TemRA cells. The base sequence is TGTGCCAGCAGCCGGACTAGCGGCTTATGGCGGGAGACCCAGTACTTC. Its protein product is CASSRTSGLWRETQYF.